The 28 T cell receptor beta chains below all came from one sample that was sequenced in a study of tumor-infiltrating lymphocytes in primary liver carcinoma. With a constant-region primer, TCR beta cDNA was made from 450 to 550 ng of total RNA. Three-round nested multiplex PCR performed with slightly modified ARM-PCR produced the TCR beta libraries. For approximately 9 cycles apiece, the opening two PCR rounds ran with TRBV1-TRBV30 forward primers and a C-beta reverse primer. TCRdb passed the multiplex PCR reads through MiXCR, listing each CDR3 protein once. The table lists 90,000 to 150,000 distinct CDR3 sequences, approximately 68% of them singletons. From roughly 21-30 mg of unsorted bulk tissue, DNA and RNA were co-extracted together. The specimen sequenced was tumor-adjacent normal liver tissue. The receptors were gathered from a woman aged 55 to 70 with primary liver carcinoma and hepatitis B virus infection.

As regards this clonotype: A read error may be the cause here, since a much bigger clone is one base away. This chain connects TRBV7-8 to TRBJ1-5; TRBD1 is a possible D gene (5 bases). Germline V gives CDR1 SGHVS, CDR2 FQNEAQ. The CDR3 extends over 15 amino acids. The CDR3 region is CARSLVGGGNQPQHF. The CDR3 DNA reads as TGTGCCAGAAGCTTAGTCGGGGGTGGCAATCAGCCCCAGCATTTT.

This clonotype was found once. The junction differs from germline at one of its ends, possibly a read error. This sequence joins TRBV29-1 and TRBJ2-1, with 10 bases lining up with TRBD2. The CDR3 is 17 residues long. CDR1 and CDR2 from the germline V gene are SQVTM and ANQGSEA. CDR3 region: CSVEVLGTSDSYSEQFF. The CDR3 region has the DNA TGCAGCGTTGAGGTCCTCGGGACTAGCGACTCCTACAGTGAGCAGTTCTTC.

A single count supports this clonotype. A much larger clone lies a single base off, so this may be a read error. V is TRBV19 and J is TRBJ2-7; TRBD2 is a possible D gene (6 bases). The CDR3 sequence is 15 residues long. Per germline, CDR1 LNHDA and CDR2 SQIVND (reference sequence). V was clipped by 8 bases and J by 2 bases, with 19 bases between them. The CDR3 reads CASGAGTDGTYEQYF. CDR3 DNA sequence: TGTGCCAGTGGTGCGGGGACCGACGGGACCTACGAGCAGTACTTC.

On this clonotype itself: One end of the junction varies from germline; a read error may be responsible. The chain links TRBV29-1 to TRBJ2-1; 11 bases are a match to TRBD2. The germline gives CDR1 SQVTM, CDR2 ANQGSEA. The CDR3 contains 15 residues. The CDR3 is CSVELLAGGDNEQFF. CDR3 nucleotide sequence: TGCAGTGTTGAACTTCTAGCGGGAGGAGACAATGAGCAGTTCTTC.

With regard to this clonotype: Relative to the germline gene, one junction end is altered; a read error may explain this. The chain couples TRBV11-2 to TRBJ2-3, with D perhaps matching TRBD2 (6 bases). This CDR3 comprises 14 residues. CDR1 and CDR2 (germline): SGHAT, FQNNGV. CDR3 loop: CPSSLPLRGDMQYF. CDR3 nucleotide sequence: TGTCCCAGCAGCTTACCGTTGCGGGGAGATATGCAGTATTTT.

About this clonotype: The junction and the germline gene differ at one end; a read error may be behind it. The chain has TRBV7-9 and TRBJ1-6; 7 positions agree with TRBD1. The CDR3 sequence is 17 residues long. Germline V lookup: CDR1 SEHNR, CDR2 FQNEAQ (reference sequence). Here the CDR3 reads CASSLASGTAYISPLHF. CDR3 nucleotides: TGTGCCAGCAGCTTAGCATCAGGGACAGCTTATATTTCACCCCTCCATTTT.

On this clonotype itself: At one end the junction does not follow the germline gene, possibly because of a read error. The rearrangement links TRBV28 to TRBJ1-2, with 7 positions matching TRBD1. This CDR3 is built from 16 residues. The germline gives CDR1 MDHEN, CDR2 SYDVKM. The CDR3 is CASRFGEGGSFYGCTF. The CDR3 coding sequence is TGTGCCAGCAGGTTCGGGGAAGGGGGCTCCTTCTATGGCTGCACCTTC.

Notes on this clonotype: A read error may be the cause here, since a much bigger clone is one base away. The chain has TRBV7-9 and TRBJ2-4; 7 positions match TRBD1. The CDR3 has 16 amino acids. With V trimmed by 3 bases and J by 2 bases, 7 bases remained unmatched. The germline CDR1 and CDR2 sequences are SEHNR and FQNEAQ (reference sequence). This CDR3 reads CASSLGTAIPKNIQYF. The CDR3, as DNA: TGTGCCAGCAGCTTGGGGACAGCAATCCCCAAAAACATTCAGTACTTC.

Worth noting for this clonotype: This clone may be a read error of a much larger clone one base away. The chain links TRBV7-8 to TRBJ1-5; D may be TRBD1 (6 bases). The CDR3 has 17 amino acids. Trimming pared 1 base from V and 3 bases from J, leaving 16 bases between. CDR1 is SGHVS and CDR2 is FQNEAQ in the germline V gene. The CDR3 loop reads CASSLEGGAYNNQPQHF. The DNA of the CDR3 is TGTGCCAGCAGCTTAGAGGGGGGAGCCTATAACAATCAGCCCCAGCATTTT.

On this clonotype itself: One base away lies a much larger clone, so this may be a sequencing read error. The CDR3 DNA follows: TGTGTCAGCAGTTTCAAGGGGGTTAGCAATCAGCCCCAGCATTTT. Translated, it gives CVSSFKGVSNQPQHF. The gene calls are TRBV28 and TRBJ1-5, with a possible D match to TRBD1 (6 bases). The CDR3 totals 15 residues. CDR1 and CDR2 from the germline V gene are MDHEN and SYDVKM.

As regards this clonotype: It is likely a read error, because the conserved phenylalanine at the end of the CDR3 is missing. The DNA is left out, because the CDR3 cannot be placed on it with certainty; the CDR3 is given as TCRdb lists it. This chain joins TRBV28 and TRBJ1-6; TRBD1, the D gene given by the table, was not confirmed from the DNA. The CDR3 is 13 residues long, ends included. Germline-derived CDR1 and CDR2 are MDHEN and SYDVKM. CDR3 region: CASSMGGNSPLHI.

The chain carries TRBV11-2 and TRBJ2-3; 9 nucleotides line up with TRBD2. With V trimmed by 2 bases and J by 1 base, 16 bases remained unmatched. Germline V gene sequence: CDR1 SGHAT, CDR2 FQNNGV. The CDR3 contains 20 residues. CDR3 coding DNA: TGTGCCAGCAGCTTAAAGGGCCTAGCGGGATTGAGATTCCGCACAGATACGCAGTATTTT. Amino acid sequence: CASSLKGLAGLRFRTDTQYF.

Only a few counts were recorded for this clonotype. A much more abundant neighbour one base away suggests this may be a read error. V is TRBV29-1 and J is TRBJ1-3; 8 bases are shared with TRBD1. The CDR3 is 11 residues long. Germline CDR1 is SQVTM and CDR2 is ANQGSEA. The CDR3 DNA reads TGCAGCGCCGGGACAGGAAACGCCATATATTTT. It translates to CSAGTGNAIYF.

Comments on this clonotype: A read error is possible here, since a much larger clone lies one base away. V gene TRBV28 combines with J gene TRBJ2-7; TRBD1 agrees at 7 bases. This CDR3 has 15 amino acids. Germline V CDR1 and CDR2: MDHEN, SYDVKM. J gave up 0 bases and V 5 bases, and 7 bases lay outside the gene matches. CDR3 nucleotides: TGTGCCAGCAGTCCAACTGGGACAGTCTCCTACGAGCAGTACTTC. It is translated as CASSPTGTVSYEQYF.

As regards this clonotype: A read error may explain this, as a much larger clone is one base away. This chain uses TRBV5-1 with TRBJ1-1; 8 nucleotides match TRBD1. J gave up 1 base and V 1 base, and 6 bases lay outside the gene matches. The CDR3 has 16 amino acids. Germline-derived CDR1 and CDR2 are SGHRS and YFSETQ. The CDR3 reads CASSLLRQGQNTEAFF. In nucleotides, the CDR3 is TGCGCCAGCAGCTTGCTGAGACAGGGGCAGAACACTGAAGCTTTCTTT. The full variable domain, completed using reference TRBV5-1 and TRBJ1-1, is KAGVTQTPRYLIKTRGQQVTLSCSPISGHRSVSWYQQTPGQGLQFLFEYFSETQRNKGNFPGRFSGRQFSNSRSEMNVSTLELGDSALYLCASSLLRQGQNTEAFFGQGTRLTVV.

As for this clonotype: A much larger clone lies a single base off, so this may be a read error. CDR3 bases: TGTGCCAGCAGCTTAGTGGGGGAGCCGAATGAGCAGTTATTC. Protein: CASSLVGEPNEQLF. The chain employs TRBV7-8 and TRBJ2-1, with D possibly called TRBD1 or TRBD2 (5 bases each). The CDR3 consists of 14 residues. Germline lookup yields CDR1 SGHVS and CDR2 FQNEAQ. The full variable domain, rest sourced from reference TRBV7-8 and TRBJ2-1, is GAGVSQSPRYKVAKRGQDVALRCDPISGHVSLFWYQQALGQGPEFLTYFQNEAQLDKSGLPSDRFFAERPEGSVSTLKIQRTQQEDSAVYLCASSLVGEPNEQLFGPGTRLTVL.

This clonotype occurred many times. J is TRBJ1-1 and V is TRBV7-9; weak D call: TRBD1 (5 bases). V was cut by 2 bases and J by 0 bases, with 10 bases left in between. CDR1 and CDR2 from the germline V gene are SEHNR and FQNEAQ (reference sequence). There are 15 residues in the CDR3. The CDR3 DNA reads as TGTGCCAGCAGCTTAATGGGGGGATTGAACACTGAAGCTTTCTTT. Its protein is CASSLMGGLNTEAFF. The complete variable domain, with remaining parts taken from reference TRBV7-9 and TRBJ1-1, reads DTGVSQNPRHKITKRGQNVTFRCDPISEHNRLYWYRQTLGQGPEFLTYFQNEAQLEKSRLLSDRFSAERPKGSFSTLEIQRTEQGDSAMYLCASSLMGGLNTEAFFGQGTRLTVV.

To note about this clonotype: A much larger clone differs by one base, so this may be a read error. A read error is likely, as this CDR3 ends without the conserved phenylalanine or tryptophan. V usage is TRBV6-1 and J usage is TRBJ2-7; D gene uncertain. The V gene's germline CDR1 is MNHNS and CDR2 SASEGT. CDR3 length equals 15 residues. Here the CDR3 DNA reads TGTGCCAGCGGTGAATTGTGGCAGGACCACTACGAGCAGTACTTA. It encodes CASGELWQDHYEQYL.

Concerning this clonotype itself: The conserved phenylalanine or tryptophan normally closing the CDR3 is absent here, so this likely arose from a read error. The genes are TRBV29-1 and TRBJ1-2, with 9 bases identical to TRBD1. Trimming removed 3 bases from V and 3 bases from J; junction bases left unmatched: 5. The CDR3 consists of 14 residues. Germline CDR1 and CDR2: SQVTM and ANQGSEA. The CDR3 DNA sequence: TGCAGCGTTGAGGGACAGGGACAGGACTATGGCTACACCCTC. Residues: CSVEGQGQDYGYTL.

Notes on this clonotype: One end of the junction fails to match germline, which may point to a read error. In nucleotides, the CDR3 is TGTCCCAGCAGCTCATCTCTGGGACAGGTGAACACTGAAGCTTTCTTT. It is translated as CPSSSSLGQVNTEAFF. This sequence joins TRBV5-4 and TRBJ1-1; 8 nucleotides agree with TRBD1. The CDR3 covers 16 residues. Germline CDR1 is SGHNT and CDR2 is YYREEE (reference sequence).

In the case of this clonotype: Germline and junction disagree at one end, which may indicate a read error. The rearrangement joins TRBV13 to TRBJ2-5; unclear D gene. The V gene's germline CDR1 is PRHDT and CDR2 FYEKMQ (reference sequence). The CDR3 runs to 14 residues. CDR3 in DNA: TGTGCCAGCAACTTAGGCCCGACCGGAGAGACCCAGCACTTC. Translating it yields CASNLGPTGETQHF.

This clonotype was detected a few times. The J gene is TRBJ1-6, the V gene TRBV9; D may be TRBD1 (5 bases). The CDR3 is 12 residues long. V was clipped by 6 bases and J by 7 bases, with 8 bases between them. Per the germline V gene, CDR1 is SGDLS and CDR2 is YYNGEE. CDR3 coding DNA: TGTGCCAGCAATCGGGACAATTCACCCCTCCACTTT. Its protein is CASNRDNSPLHF.

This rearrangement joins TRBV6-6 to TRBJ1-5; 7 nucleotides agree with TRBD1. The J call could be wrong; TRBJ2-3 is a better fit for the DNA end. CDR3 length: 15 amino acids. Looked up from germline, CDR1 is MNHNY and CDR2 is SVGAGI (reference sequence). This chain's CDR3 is CASSHGQGGNQPQYF. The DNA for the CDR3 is TGTGCCAGCAGCCATGGACAAGGGGGCAATCAGCCCCAGTATTTT.

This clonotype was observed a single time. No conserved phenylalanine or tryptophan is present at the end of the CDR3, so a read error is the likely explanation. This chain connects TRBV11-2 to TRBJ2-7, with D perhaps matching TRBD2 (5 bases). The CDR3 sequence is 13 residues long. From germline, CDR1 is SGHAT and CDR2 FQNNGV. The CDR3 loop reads CVSSSAVTYEQYS. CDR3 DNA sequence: TGTGTGAGCAGCTCAGCGGTTACCTACGAGCAGTACTCC.

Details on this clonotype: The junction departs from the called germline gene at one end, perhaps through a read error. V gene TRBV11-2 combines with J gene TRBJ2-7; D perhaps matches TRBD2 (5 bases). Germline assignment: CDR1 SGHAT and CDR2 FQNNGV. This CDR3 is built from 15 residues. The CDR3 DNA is TGTGCCAGCAGCCTTAATCGGGAAACCTCCTACGGGCAGTACTTC. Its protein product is CASSLNRETSYGQYF.

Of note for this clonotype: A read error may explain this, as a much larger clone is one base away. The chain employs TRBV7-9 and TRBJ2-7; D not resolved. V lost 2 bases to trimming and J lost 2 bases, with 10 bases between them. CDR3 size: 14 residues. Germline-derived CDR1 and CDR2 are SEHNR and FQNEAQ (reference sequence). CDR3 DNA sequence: TGTGCCAGCAGCTTACGTGAGTACCCCTACGAGCAGTACTTC. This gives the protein CASSLREYPYEQYF.

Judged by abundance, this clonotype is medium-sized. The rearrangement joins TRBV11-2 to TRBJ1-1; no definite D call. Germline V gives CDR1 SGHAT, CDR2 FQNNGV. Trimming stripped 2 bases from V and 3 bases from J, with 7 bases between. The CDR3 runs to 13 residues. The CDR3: CASSLTRDTEAFF. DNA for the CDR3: TGTGCCAGCAGCTTAACCAGAGACACTGAAGCTTTCTTT.

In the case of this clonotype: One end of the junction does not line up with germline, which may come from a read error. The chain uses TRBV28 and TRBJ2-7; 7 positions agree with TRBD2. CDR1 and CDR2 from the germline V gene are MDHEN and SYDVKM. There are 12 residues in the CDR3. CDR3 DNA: TGTGCCAGCAGTCTCCCTGGGCGGGAGCGGTACTTC. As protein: CASSLPGRERYF.